A single sample gave rise to the 5 T cell receptor beta chains below, sequenced in a study of shared clonotypes between healthy human individuals. Profiling relied on immunoSEQ multiplex PCR, and the TCRdb table lists in-frame clones only, not all of them. This table has about 1.1 million clones, 75% to 85% appearing once. The source material was memory CD4+ T cells from PBMCs. Noted subset: CD45RA-negative fraction. These receptor sequences come from a man aged 18 to 29 in good health. Some clones in this sample may be carry-over from other donors' samples.

The chain combines TRBV2 with TRBJ1-2, with no clear D. The CDR3 spans 14 residues. Between the trimmed V and J ends, which lost 1 base and 4 bases, there was a span of 10 bases. Germline V gene data show CDR1 as SNHLY and CDR2 as FYNNEI. This CDR3 reads CASSEVGMAYGYTF. CDR3 sequence (DNA): TGTGCCAGCAGTGAAGTGGGAATGGCCTATGGCTACACCTTC. Full variable domain (outside the CDR3, taken from reference TRBV2 and TRBJ1-2): EPEVTQTPSHQVTQMGQEVILRCVPISNHLYFYWYRQILGQKVEFLVSFYNNEISEKSEIFDDQFSVERPDGSNFTLKIRSTKLEDSAMYFCASSEVGMAYGYTFGSGTRLTVV.

The chain couples TRBV28 to TRBJ2-1; TRBD1 matches 12 bases. V was pared by 7 bases and J by 6 bases, with 7 bases of the junction left unmatched. This CDR3 is 15 amino acids long. The germline V gene has CDR1 MDHEN and CDR2 SYDVKM. This CDR3 is CASKTGTGGFNEQFF. The CDR3 DNA reads as TGTGCCAGCAAAACCGGGACAGGGGGCTTCAATGAGCAGTTCTTC.

The chain uses TRBV30 and TRBJ2-5; the D is unclear. The J call may be incorrect, as the DNA end agrees better with TRBJ2-7. This CDR3 region has 13 residues. Germline V gene lookup returns CDR1 GTSNPN and CDR2 SVGIG (reference sequence). The CDR3 nucleotides are TGTGCCTGGAGTCGGCCAGGAACCTACGAGCAGTACTTC. It is translated as CAWSRPGTYEQYF.

This clone showed up many times. The chain recombines TRBV11-2 with TRBJ2-5; D might be TRBD1 (5 bases). The CDR3 length is 15 residues. Germline V CDR1 and CDR2: SGHAT, FQNNGV. V gave up 7 bases and J gave up 5 bases, with 20 bases separating them. DNA of the CDR3: TGTGCCAGCAACTTTAATCTGGTGGGGCGTGAGACCCAGTACTTC. Translating gives CASNFNLVGRETQYF. Looking up the rest from reference TRBV11-2 and TRBJ2-5 gives the full variable domain: EAGVAQSPRYKIIEKRQSVAFWCNPISGHATLYWYQQILGQGPKLLIQFQNNGVVDDSQLPKDRFSAERLKGVDSTLKIQPAKLEDSAVYLCASNFNLVGRETQYFGPGTRLLVL.

With respect to this clone: A read error is likely here: a far larger clone is one base away. This same CDR3 is encoded by further DNA sequences in the sample. This chain uses TRBV7-9 with TRBJ1-1, with unresolved D. The CDR3 has 12 amino acids. Germline V CDR1 and CDR2: SEHNR, FQNEAQ (reference sequence). Trimming removed 7 bases at V and 6 bases at J, with 12 bases between. In DNA, the CDR3 is TGTGCCAGCACTCGCGTTGGGCCTGAAGCTTTCTTT. Amino acids: CASTRVGPEAFF.